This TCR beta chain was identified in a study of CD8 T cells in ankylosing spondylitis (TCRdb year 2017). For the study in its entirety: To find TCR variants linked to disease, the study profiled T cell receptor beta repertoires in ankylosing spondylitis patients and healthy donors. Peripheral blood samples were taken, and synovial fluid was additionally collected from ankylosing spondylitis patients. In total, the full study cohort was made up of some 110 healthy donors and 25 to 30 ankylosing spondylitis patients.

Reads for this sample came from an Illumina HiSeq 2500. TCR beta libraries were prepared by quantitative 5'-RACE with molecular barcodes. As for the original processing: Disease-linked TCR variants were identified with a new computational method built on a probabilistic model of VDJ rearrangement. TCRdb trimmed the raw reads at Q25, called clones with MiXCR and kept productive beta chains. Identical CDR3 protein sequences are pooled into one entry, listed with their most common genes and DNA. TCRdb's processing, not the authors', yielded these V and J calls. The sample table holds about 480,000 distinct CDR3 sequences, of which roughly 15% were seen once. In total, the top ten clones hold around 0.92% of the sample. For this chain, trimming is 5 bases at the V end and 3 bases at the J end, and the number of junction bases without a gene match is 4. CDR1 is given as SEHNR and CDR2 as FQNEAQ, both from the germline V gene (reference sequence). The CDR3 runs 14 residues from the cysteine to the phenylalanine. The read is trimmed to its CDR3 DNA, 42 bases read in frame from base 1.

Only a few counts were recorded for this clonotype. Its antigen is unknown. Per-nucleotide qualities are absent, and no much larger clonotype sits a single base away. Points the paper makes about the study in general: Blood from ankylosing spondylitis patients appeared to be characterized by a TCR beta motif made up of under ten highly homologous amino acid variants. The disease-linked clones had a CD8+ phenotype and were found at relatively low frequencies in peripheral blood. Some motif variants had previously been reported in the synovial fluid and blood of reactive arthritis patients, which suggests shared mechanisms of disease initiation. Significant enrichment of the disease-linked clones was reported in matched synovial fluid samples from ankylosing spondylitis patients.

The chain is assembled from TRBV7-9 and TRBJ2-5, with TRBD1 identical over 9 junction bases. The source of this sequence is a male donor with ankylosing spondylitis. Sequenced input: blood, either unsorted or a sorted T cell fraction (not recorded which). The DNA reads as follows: TGTGCCAGCAGCCCAGACAGGGGGGAAGAGACCCAGTACTTC. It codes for CASSPDRGEETQYF.